The present entry profiles one TCR beta chain with its context. Its antigen is undetermined. This record comes from a study of cytomegalovirus exposure and HLA in healthy donors. Turning to the study itself: Unique TCRs numbering roughly 85 million, obtained from HLA-typed donors, made up an early data release.

13 Jbeta primers and 60 Vbeta primers were used for the PCR. Assay: immunoSEQ multiplex PCR; the TCRdb copy retains only in-frame clones and omits some. This sample has about 170,000 clones; around three quarters occur once, and the top ten carry 2% to 2.5%. Study results and caveats: Upon later analysis, HLA-associated TCR beta chains proved more clonally expanded than other, equally common chains.

The CDR3 is 16 residues long. Germline V CDR1 and CDR2: SGHVS, FQNEAQ. V shed 2 bases, J shed 4 bases, and the junction held 5 bases outside the gene matches. This chain uses TRBV7-8 with TRBJ2-2, with 9 bases aligning to TRBD1. The receptor was derived from a woman between 50 and 59 years old in good health and CMV-seronegative. Sequenced input: PBMCs. Written as DNA, the CDR3 is TGTGCCAGCAGCTTAAGAGGACAGGGGTTCACCGGGGAGCTGTTTTTT. Amino acid sequence: CASSLRGQGFTGELFF. The entire variable domain, with the rest obtained from reference TRBV7-8 and TRBJ2-2, is as follows: GAGVSQSPRYKVAKRGQDVALRCDPISGHVSLFWYQQALGQGPEFLTYFQNEAQLDKSGLPSDRFFAERPEGSVSTLKIQRTQQEDSAVYLCASSLRGQGFTGELFFGEGSRLTVL.